Following are 17 T cell receptor beta chains from one sample sequenced in a study of T cells after posttransplantation cyclophosphamide. Profiling relied on immunoSEQ multiplex PCR, and the TCRdb table lists in-frame clones only, not all of them. The sample carries approximately 4,000 clones, 95% recorded once. The specimen was naive CD4+ T cells sorted from PBMCs. These receptors came from a man over 45.

The rearrangement uses TRBV27 and TRBJ1-2, with no clear D. Germline CDR1 reads MNHEY; CDR2 reads SMNVEV (reference sequence). This CDR3 spans 14 amino acids. Deletions cut 6 bases from V and 8 bases from J, with 19 bases between. The CDR3 coding sequence is TGTGCCAGCAGGGAATCGGGTTCGCTTTCCGGCTACACCTTC. Translation: CASRESGSLSGYTF.

This chain connects TRBV5-1 to TRBJ2-5; D might be TRBD2 (6 bases). CDR1 and CDR2 from the germline V gene are SGHRS and YFSETQ. V was trimmed by 5 bases and J by 1 base, leaving 12 bases between them. There are 14 residues in the CDR3. The chain's CDR3 is CASSSTSPQETQYF. The CDR3 nucleotides read TGCGCCAGCAGTTCAACTAGCCCCCAAGAGACCCAGTACTTC.

J is TRBJ2-7 and V is TRBV5-1; TRBD1 aligns across 8 bases. Germline CDR1 reads SGHRS; CDR2 reads YFSETQ. This CDR3 is built from 17 residues. V dropped 4 bases and J dropped 0; count of bases not matched to a gene: 12. CDR3 sequence reads: CASSPDPTGAGSYEQYF. CDR3 in DNA: TGCGCCAGCAGCCCGGACCCGACAGGGGCCGGCTCCTACGAGCAGTACTTC.

The CDR3 sequence: CASSPHGLAGNYEQYF. The CDR3 DNA reads TGTGCCAGCAGCCCCCACGGGCTAGCGGGGAATTACGAGCAGTACTTC. The rearrangement joins TRBV5-8 to TRBJ2-7; TRBD2 aligns across 9 bases. The trim removed 4 bases at V and 4 bases at J, leaving 12 bases unmatched. Germline loops: CDR1 SGHTS, CDR2 YDEGEE. The CDR3 spans 16 residues.

This chain uses TRBV21-1 with TRBJ2-5; the table's D call of TRBD1 was not tested on the DNA. TRBV21-1 is a pseudogene segment. The CDR3 consists of 13 residues. CDR3: CASFLGQRETQYF. In DNA, the CDR3 is TGTGCCTCTTTTTTAGGACAAAGAGAGACCCAGTACTTC.

J is TRBJ2-7 and V is TRBV18; 11 bases line up with TRBD1. Per the germline V gene, CDR1 is KGHSH and CDR2 is LQKENI. Germline trimming cut 3 bases from V and 4 bases from J; bases unmatched to any gene: 2. This CDR3 spans 14 amino acids. The CDR3: CASSPGQGVYEQYF. CDR3 nucleotide sequence: TGTGCCAGCTCACCGGGACAGGGGGTATACGAGCAGTACTTC. The full variable domain, completed using reference TRBV18 and TRBJ2-7, is NAGVMQNPRHLVRRRGQEARLRCSPMKGHSHVYWYRQLPEEGLKFMVYLQKENIIDESGMPKERFSAEFPKEGPSILRIQQVVRGDSAAYFCASSPGQGVYEQYFGPGTRLTVT.

The chain has TRBV4-2 and TRBJ2-7, with D possibly being TRBD1 (6 bases). Trimming took off 4 bases at V and 7 bases at J, with 11 bases between the two ends. The CDR3 covers 12 residues. The germline V gene encodes CDR1 LGHNA and CDR2 YNFKEQ. CDR3 region: CASSLERGEQYF. Here the CDR3 DNA reads TGTGCCAGCAGCCTGGAGAGGGGGGAGCAGTACTTC.

The J gene is TRBJ2-7, the V gene TRBV7-9; 10 nucleotides agree with TRBD2. In germline, CDR1 is SEHNR, CDR2 FQNEAQ (reference sequence). The CDR3 extends over 15 amino acids. The ends lost 5 bases at V and 10 bases at J; junction bases unmatched: 14. DNA for the CDR3: TGTGCCAGCAGCAACACAGCGGGAGGGCCGGTCTCACAGTACTTC. Its protein is CASSNTAGGPVSQYF.

This sequence joins TRBV6-1 and TRBJ2-2; TRBD2 is a possible D gene (6 bases). Germline-derived CDR1 and CDR2 are MNHNS and SASEGT. The CDR3 length is 16 residues. Trimming removed 1 base from V and 6 bases from J, with 15 bases in between. The CDR3 reads CASSEEGGLGPGELFF. As DNA, the CDR3 is TGTGCCAGCAGTGAAGAAGGAGGGTTAGGCCCCGGGGAGCTGTTTTTT.

This chain connects TRBV29-1 to TRBJ1-2, with TRBD1 as a possible D gene (6 bases). V was clipped by 5 bases and J by 6 bases, with 7 bases between them. Germline CDR1 is SQVTM and CDR2 is ANQGSEA. CDR3 length: 10 amino acids. As DNA, the CDR3 is TGCAGCGTTTGGACAGATGGCTACACCTTC. It codes for CSVWTDGYTF.

The V call is TRBV12-5, the J call TRBJ2-2; 10 nucleotides line up with TRBD2. Germline V gene data show CDR1 as LGHNT and CDR2 as FRNRAP. The CDR3 has 17 residues. V shed 5 bases, J shed 3 bases, and the junction held 9 bases outside the gene matches. Here the CDR3 DNA reads TGTGCTAGTGGTCCCCCGTCGGGACTAGCGTACACCGGGGAGCTGTTTTTT. Its protein product is CASGPPSGLAYTGELFF.

The chain joins TRBV5-1 to TRBJ1-1, with unresolved D. The CDR3 totals 13 residues. Germline V gene sequence: CDR1 SGHRS, CDR2 YFSETQ. V lost 5 bases and J lost 3, with 11 bases in between. This CDR3 reads CASRAAWDTEAFF. Here the CDR3 DNA reads TGCGCCAGCAGAGCGGCCTGGGACACTGAAGCTTTCTTT.

The chain recombines TRBV19 with TRBJ2-7; D remains ambiguous. The CDR3 contains 13 residues. V was trimmed by 6 bases and J by 0 bases, leaving 9 bases between them. The germline gives CDR1 LNHDA, CDR2 SQIVND (reference sequence). DNA for the CDR3: TGTGCCAGTAGCAACACGGGCTCCTACGAGCAGTACTTC. Its translation: CASSNTGSYEQYF. The entire variable domain, with the rest obtained from reference TRBV19 and TRBJ2-7, is as follows: DGGITQSPKYLFRKEGQNVTLSCEQNLNHDAMYWYRQDPGQGLRLIYYSQIVNDFQKGDIAEGYSVSREKKESFPLTVTSAQKNPTAFYLCASSNTGSYEQYFGPGTRLTVT.

The V and J genes are TRBV6-5 and TRBJ2-2; no firm D call. This CDR3 has 14 amino acids. Germline-derived CDR1 and CDR2 are MNHEY and SVGAGI. V was shortened by 0 bases and J by 6 bases, with 8 bases between the two germline ends. The CDR3 sequence: CASSYSNSPGELFF. Written as DNA, the CDR3 is TGTGCCAGCAGTTACTCGAACAGCCCCGGGGAGCTGTTTTTT.

The CDR3 nucleotides are TGCAGCGTCAAACAGGGAGGGTGGACTGAAGCTTTCTTT. Amino acid sequence: CSVKQGGWTEAFF. This chain links TRBV29-1 with TRBJ1-1; a possible D gene is TRBD1 (6 bases). Trimming removed 6 bases from V and 5 bases from J, with 16 bases in between. This CDR3 comprises 13 residues. CDR1 SQVTM and CDR2 ANQGSEA come from the germline V gene.

The V gene is TRBV7-8, the J gene TRBJ1-2; 7 bases align to TRBD1. Germline V gene lookup returns CDR1 SGHVS and CDR2 FQNEAQ. This CDR3 is 14 amino acids long. Trimming at V came to 6 bases and at J to 3 bases, leaving 7 bases not matched to a gene. The CDR3 region is CASSDRVGYYGYTF. CDR3 nucleotides: TGTGCCAGCAGTGACAGGGTGGGTTACTATGGCTACACCTTC.

The CDR3 DNA follows: TGCAGTGCTCTCCAAGAGACCCAGTACTTC. Its translation: CSALQETQYF. This rearrangement joins TRBV20-1 to TRBJ2-5; D ambiguous. The V end was cut by 5 bases, the J end by 1 base, with 2 bases between. This CDR3 contains 10 residues. Germline V gene data show CDR1 as DFQATT and CDR2 as SNEGSKA (reference sequence).